This entry features one T cell receptor beta chain sequence. These data come from a study of blood T cell repertoires in COVID-19. Sequencing was performed with immunoSEQ multiplex PCR; in TCRdb, only in-frame clones are kept and a portion is missing. This table holds roughly 120,000 clones, 81% found once. In germline, CDR1 is LGHNA, CDR2 YNFKEQ. The CDR3 contains 13 residues. The ends lost 7 bases at V and 1 base at J; junction bases unmatched: 2. The sample taken for sequencing was peripheral blood. The receptor was isolated from a man aged 50 to 59 with acute or convalescent COVID-19. The chain recombines TRBV4-2 with TRBJ2-3, with TRBD2 identical over 7 bases. CDR3 residues: CASTGGGTDTQYF. The CDR3 bases are TGTGCCAGCACGGGGGGTGGCACAGATACGCAGTATTTT.